This T cell receptor (beta chain) was documented in a study of graft-versus-host responses after intestinal transplantation. Study details: Recipients were given multivisceral, liver-intestinal, or isolated intestinal transplants. Recipients across the board were started on anti-thymocyte globulin induction, then kept on tacrolimus and steroids for about 3 years.

Concerning this clone itself: The antigen is undetermined.

Germline lookup yields CDR1 SGDLS and CDR2 YYNGEE. The CDR3 sequence is 16 residues long. J gave up 3 bases and V 3 bases, and 10 bases lay outside the gene matches. Points from the study as a whole: Early post-transplant declines in HvG were associated with peak levels of circulating GvH clones. Researchers found GvH clones in recipient marrow, and some showed up first in ileum or blood.

Profiling relied on immunoSEQ multiplex PCR, and the TCRdb table lists in-frame clones only, not all of them. The sample holds about 130,000 clones, about nine tenths seen once. The TCR was taken from a human donor who received an intestinal transplant. The chain combines TRBV9 with TRBJ2-7; 9 bases are shared with TRBD1. The source material was unstimulated CD4+ T cells sorted from spleen or lymph node cells, sampled before intestinal transplant. The CDR3 nucleotides read TGTGCCAGCAGCGCTTGGGACAGGGTGAACAGCTACGAGCAGTACTTC. Its translation: CASSAWDRVNSYEQYF.